This T cell receptor (beta chain) came from a study of control samples from healthy donors and cancer patients. CDR1 and CDR2 (germline): KGHSH, LQKENI. V was cut by 3 bases and J by 9 bases, with 15 bases left in between. This CDR3 spans 14 amino acids. Some clones are missing from TCRdb's copy, which holds only in-frame ones; the method was immunoSEQ multiplex PCR. The sample has approximately 180,000 clones, 91% seen once. This sequence originates from a woman aged 40-49 years in good health. This rearrangement joins TRBV18 to TRBJ2-1; TRBD1 might be the D (6 bases). The source material was blood. In nucleotides, the CDR3 is TGTGCCAGCTCACCCGACTTTCAGGGGACTGAGCAGTTCTTC. Amino acid sequence: CASSPDFQGTEQFF.